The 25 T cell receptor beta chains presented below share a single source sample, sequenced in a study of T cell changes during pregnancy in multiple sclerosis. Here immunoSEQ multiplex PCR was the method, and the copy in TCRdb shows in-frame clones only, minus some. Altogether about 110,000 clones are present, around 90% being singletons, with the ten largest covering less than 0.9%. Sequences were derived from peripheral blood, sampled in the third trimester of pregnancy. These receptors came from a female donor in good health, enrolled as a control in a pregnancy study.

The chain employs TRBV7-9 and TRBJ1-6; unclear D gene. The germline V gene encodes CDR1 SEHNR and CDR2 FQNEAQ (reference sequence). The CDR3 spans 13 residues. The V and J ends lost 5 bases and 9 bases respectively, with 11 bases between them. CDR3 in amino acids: CASSRSPGSPLHF. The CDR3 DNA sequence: TGTGCCAGCAGCCGTAGCCCGGGTTCACCCCTCCACTTT.

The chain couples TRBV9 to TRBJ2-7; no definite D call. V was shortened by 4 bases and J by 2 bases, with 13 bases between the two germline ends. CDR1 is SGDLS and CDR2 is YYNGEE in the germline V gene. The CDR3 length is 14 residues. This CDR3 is CASSPPERTYEQYF. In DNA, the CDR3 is TGTGCCAGCAGCCCACCGGAGAGGACCTACGAGCAGTACTTC.

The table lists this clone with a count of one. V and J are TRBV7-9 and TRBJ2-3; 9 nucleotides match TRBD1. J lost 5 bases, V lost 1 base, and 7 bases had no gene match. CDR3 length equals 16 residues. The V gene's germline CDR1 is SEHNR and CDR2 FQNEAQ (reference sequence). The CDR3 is CASSLDPGQGVDTQYF. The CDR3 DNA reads TGTGCCAGCAGCTTAGATCCGGGACAGGGAGTAGATACGCAGTATTTT.

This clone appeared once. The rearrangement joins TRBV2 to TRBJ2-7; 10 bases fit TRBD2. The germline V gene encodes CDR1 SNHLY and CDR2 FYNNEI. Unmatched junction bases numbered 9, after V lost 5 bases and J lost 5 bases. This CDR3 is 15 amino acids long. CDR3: CASSKEGLAIHEQYF. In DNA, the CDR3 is TGTGCCAGCAGTAAGGAGGGACTAGCGATACACGAGCAGTACTTC. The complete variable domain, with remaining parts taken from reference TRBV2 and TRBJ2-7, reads EPEVTQTPSHQVTQMGQEVILRCVPISNHLYFYWYRQILGQKVEFLVSFYNNEISEKSEIFDDQFSVERPDGSNFTLKIRSTKLEDSAMYFCASSKEGLAIHEQYFGPGTRLTVT.

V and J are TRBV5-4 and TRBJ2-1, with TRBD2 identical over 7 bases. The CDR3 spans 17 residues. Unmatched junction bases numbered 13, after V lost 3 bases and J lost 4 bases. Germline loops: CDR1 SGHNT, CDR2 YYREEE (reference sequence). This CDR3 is CASSSLLGGVWYNEQFF. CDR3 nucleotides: TGTGCCAGCAGCTCCCTCTTGGGGGGGGTCTGGTACAATGAGCAGTTCTTC.

CDR3 nucleotide sequence: TGTGCCTGGAGTACAGGGGGCTACGAGCAGTACTTC. Its translation is CAWSTGGYEQYF. V and J are TRBV30 and TRBJ2-7; 8 bases line up with TRBD1. The V gene end was trimmed by 2 bases and the J gene end by 3 bases; junction bases not matched to a gene: 0. Germline CDR1 reads GTSNPN; CDR2 reads SVGIG (reference sequence). This CDR3 contains 12 residues. Using reference TRBV30 and TRBJ2-7 for the parts outside the CDR3, the full variable domain is SQTIHQWPATLVQPVGSPLSLECTVEGTSNPNLYWYRQAAGRGLQLLFYSVGIGQISSEVPQNLSASRPQDRQFILSSKKLLLSDSGFYLCAWSTGGYEQYFGPGTRLTVT.

The CDR3, as DNA: TGTGCCAGCAGCTCTACTTTTGAAGCTTTCTTT. Translating it yields CASSSTFEAFF. The gene calls are TRBV11-2 and TRBJ1-1, with D uncertain. This CDR3 contains 11 residues. Trimming took 4 bases from V and 7 from J, leaving 7 bases between them. Germline-derived CDR1 and CDR2 are SGHAT and FQNNGV.

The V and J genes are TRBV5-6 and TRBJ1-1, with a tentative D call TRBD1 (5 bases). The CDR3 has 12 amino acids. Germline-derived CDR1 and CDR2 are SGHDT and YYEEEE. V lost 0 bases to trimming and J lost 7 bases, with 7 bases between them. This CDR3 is CASSLGQSEAFF. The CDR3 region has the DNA TGTGCCAGCAGCTTGGGACAGAGTGAAGCTTTCTTT.

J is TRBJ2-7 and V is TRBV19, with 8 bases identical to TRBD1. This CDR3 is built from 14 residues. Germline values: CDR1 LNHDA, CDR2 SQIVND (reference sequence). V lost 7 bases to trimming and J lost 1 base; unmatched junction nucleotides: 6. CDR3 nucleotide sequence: TGTGCCAGTATGCCAGGGGGCTCTTCCTACGAGCAGTACTTC. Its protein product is CASMPGGSSYEQYF.

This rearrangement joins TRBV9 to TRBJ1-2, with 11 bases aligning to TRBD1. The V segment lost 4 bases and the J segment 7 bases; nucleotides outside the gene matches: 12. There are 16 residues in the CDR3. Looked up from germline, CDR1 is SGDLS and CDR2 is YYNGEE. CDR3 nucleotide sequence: TGTGCCAGCAGCTTATCCGGGACAGGGGGAGGTGGTGGCTACACCTTC. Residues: CASSLSGTGGGGGYTF.

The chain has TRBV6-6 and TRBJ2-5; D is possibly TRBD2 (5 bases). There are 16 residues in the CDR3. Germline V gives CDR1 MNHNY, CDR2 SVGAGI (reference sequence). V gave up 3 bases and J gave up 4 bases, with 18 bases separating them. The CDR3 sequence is CASSYHFPGSGETQYF. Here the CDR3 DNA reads TGTGCCAGCAGTTATCACTTTCCGGGGTCGGGAGAGACCCAGTACTTC.

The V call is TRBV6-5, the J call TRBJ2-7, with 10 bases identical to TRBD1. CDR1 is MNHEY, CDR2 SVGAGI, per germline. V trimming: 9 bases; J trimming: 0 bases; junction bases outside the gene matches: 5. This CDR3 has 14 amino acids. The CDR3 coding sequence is TGTGCCAGTCGGACAGGGGGGAGCTCCTACGAGCAGTACTTC. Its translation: CASRTGGSSYEQYF.

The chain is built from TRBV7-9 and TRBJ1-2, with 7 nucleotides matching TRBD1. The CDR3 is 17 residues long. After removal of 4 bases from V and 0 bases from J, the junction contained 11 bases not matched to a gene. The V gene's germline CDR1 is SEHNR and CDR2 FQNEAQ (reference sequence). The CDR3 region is CASSSGTDSYSNYGYTF. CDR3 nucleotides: TGTGCCAGCAGCTCGGGGACAGATAGCTACTCTAACTATGGCTACACCTTC.

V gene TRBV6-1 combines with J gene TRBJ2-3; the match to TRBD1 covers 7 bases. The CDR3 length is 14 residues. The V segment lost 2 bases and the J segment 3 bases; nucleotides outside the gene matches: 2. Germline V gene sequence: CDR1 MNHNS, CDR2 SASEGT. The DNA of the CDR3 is TGTGCCAGCAGTGAAAGGGGGCGGACAGATACGCAGTATTTT. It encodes CASSERGRTDTQYF.

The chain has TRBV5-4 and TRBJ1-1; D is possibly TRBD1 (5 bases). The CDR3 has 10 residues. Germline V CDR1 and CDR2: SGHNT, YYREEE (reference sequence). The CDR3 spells CAQGTGEAFF. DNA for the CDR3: TGTGCTCAGGGCACCGGCGAAGCTTTCTTT.

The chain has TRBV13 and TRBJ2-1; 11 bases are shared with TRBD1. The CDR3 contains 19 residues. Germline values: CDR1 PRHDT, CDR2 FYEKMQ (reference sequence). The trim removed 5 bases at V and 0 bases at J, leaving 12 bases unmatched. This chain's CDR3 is CASSPEQSGTGGSYNEQFF. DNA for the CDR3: TGTGCCAGCAGCCCGGAACAAAGCGGGACAGGGGGCTCCTACAATGAGCAGTTCTTC.

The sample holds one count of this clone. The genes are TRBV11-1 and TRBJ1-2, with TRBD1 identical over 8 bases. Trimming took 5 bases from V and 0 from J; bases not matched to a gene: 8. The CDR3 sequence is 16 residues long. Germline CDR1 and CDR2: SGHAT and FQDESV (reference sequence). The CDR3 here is CASSVDRGPANYGYTF. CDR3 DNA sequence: TGTGCCAGCAGCGTTGACAGGGGTCCCGCTAACTATGGCTACACCTTC.

The CDR3 coding sequence is TGTGCCAGCAGTGCCCGTCGGGAGGGCACAGATACGCAGTATTTT. Translated, it gives CASSARREGTDTQYF. The chain couples TRBV6-1 to TRBJ2-3, with TRBD2 matching over 7 bases. This CDR3 region has 15 residues. After removal of 4 bases from V and 1 base from J, the junction contained 5 bases not matched to a gene. Germline CDR1 reads MNHNS; CDR2 reads SASEGT.

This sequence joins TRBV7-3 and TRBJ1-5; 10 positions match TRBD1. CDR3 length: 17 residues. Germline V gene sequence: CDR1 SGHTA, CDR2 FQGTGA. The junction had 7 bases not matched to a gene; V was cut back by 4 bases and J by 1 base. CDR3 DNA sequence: TGTGCCAGCAGCTCCGGGACAGGGGATGGCAGCAATCAGCCCCAGCATTTT. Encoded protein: CASSSGTGDGSNQPQHF.

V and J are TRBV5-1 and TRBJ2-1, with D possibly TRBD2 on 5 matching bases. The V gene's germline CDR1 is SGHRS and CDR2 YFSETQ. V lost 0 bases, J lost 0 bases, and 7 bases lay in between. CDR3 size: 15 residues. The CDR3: CASSLGGRSYNEQFF. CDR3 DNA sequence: TGCGCCAGCAGCTTGGGCGGGCGCTCCTACAATGAGCAGTTCTTC.

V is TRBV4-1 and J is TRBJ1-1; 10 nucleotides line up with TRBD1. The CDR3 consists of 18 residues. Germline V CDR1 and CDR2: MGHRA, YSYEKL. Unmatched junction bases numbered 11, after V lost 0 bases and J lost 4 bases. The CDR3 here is CASSQDPRDRGRRTEAFF. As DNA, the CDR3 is TGCGCCAGCAGCCAAGATCCCCGGGACAGGGGAAGGCGCACTGAAGCTTTCTTT.

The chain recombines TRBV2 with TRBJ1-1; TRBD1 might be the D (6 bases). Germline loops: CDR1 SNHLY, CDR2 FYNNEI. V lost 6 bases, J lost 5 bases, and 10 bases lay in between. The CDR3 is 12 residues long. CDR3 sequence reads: CASSPRGTEAFF. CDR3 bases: TGTGCCAGCAGCCCCAGGGGAACTGAAGCTTTCTTT. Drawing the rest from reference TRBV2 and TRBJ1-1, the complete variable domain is EPEVTQTPSHQVTQMGQEVILRCVPISNHLYFYWYRQILGQKVEFLVSFYNNEISEKSEIFDDQFSVERPDGSNFTLKIRSTKLEDSAMYFCASSPRGTEAFFGQGTRLTVV.

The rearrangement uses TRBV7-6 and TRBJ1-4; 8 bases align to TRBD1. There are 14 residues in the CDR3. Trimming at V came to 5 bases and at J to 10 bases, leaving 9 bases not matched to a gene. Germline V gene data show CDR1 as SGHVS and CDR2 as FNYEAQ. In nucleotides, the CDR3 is TGTGCCAGCAGCCCAAGAGGACAGGGCGGAAAACTGTTTTTT. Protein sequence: CASSPRGQGGKLFF.

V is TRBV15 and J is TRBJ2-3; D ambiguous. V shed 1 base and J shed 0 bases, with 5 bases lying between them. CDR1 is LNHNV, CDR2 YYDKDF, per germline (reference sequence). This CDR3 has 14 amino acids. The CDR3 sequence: CATSRARSTDTQYF. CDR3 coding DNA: TGTGCCACCAGCAGAGCTCGTAGCACAGATACGCAGTATTTT.

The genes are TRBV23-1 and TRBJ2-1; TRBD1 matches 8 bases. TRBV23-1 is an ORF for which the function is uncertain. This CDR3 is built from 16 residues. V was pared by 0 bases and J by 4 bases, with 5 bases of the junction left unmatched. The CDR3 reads CASSQSSQGAYNEQFF. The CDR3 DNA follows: TGCGCCAGCAGTCAATCGAGTCAGGGGGCGTACAATGAGCAGTTCTTC.